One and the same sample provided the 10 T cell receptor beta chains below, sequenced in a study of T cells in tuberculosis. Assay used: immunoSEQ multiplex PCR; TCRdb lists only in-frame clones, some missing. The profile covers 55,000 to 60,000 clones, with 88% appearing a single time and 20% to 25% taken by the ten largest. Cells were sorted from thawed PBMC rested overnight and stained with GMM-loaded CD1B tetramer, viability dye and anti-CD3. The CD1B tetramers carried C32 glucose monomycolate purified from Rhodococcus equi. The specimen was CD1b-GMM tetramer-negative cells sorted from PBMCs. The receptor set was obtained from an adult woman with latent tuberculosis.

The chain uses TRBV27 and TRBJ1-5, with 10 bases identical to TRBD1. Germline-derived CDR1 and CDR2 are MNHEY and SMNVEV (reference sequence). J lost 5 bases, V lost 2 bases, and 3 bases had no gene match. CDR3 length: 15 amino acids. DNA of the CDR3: TGTGCCAGCAGTTTACGCGGGACAGGGGATCAGCCCCAGCATTTT. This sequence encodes CASSLRGTGDQPQHF.

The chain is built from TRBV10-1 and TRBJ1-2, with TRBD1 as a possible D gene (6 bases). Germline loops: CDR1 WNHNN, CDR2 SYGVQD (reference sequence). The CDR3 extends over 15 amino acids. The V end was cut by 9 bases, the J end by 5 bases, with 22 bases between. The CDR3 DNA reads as TGCGCCAGTATACACCCCCGGGGGGCAGGGTATGGCTACACCTTC. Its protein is CASIHPRGAGYGYTF.

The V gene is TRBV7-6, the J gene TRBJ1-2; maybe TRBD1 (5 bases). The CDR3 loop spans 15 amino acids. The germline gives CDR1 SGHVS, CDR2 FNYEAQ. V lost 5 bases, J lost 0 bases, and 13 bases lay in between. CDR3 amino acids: CASSPGHPSNYGYTF. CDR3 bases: TGTGCCAGCAGCCCAGGACACCCCTCTAACTATGGCTACACCTTC.

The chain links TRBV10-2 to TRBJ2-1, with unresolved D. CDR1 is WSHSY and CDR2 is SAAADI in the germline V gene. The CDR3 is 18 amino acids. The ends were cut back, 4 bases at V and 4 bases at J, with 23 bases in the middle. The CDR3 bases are TGCGCCAGCAGTGCCGCCGATTCGGTCCCTTCCCCATACAATGAGCAGTTCTTC. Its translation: CASSAADSVPSPYNEQFF.

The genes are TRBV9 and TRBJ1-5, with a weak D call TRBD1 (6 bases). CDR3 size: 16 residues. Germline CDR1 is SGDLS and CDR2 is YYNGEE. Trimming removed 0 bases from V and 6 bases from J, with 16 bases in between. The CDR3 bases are TGTGCCAGCAGCGTAGATGAAGGGGGAGTGGGTCAGCCCCAGCATTTT. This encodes CASSVDEGGVGQPQHF. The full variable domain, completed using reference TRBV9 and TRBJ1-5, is DSGVTQTPKHLITATGQRVTLRCSPRSGDLSVYWYQQSLDQGLQFLIQYYNGEERAKGNILERFSAQQFPDLHSELNLSSLELGDSALYFCASSVDEGGVGQPQHFGDGTRLSIL.

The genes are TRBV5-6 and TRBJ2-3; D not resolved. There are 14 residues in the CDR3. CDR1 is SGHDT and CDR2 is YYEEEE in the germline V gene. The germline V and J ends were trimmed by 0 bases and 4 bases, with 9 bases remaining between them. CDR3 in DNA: TGTGCCAGCAGCTTGGCCAGTTGGTCAGATACGCAGTATTTT. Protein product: CASSLASWSDTQYF.

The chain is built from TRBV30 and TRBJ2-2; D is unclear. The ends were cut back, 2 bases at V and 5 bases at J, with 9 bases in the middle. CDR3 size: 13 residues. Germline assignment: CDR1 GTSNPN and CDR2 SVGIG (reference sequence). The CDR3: CAWSSEWTGELFF. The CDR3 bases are TGTGCCTGGAGTAGCGAGTGGACCGGGGAGCTGTTTTTT.

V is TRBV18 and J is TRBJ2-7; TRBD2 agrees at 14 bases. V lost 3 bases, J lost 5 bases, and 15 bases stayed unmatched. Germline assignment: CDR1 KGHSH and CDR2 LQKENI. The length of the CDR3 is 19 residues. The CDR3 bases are TGTGCCAGCTCACCGACCATGGGACTAGCGGGAGAAAGTTCCAACGAGCAGTACTTC. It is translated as CASSPTMGLAGESSNEQYF.

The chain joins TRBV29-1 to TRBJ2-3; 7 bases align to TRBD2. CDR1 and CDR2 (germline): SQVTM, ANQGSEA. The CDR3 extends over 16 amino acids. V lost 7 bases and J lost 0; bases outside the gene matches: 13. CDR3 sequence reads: CSAFDRSGYSTDTQYF. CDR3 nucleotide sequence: TGCAGCGCGTTCGATCGTAGCGGGTATAGCACAGATACGCAGTATTTT.

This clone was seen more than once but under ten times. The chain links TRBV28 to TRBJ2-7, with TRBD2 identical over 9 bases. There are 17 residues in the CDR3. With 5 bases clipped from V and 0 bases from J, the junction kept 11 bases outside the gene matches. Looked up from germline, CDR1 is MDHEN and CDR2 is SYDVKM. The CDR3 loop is CASSPWTSDTSSYEQYF. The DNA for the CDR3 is TGTGCCAGCAGTCCTTGGACTAGCGACACGAGCTCCTACGAGCAGTACTTC.